These 15 T cell receptor beta chains originate from one sample sequenced in a study of blood T cell repertoires in COVID-19. Repertoires were generated with immunoSEQ multiplex PCR, while TCRdb's copy carries only in-frame clones and drops some. The sample lists some 130,000 clones, approximately 86% seen once, with roughly 10% in the top ten. Sample: peripheral blood. These receptors came from a woman in her 70s with COVID-19, enrolled during active disease.

In its sample, this clone was seen a few times. The CDR3 protein is CASSKRSGAKRNTIYF. The CDR3, as DNA: TGTGCCAGCAGCAAAAGGTCAGGGGCAAAAAGAAACACCATATATTTT. The chain joins TRBV21-1 to TRBJ1-3; TRBD1 reflects the table's D call only, with no check against the DNA. TRBV21-1 is labeled a pseudogene. This CDR3 contains 16 residues.

The chain is built from TRBV3-1 (or the pseudogene TRBV3-2) and TRBJ2-3; a weak D match, TRBD2 (7 bases). V was shortened by 1 base and J by 4 bases, with 12 bases between the two germline ends. This CDR3 is 15 amino acids long. CDR1 LGHDT and CDR2 YNNKEL come from the germline V gene (reference sequence). CDR3 protein: CASSQGGGGADTQYF. The CDR3 DNA reads TGTGCCAGCAGCCAAGGGGGGGGCGGTGCAGATACGCAGTATTTT.

V and J are TRBV3-1 (or the pseudogene TRBV3-2) and TRBJ2-7; D gene ambiguous. The V gene lost 1 base and the J gene lost 4 bases, with 11 bases spanning the gap. The CDR3 consists of 14 residues. Per germline, CDR1 LGHDT and CDR2 YNNKEL (reference sequence). The CDR3: CASSQGSYSYEQYF. CDR3 bases: TGTGCCAGCAGCCAAGGTTCGTACTCTTACGAGCAGTACTTC.

The chain carries TRBV10-3 and TRBJ2-2, with 9 bases aligning to TRBD1. V dropped 6 bases and J dropped 3; count of bases not matched to a gene: 2. CDR3 length: 14 amino acids. Germline V gene sequence: CDR1 ENHRY, CDR2 SYGVKD. CDR3 nucleotides: TGTGCCATCAGCCGGGACAGGGACACCGGGGAGCTGTTTTTT. It is translated as CAISRDRDTGELFF.

The chain uses TRBV7-2 and TRBJ1-1; 10 nucleotides agree with TRBD1. Trimming cost V 1 base and J 5 bases; bases outside gene matches: 4. Germline loops: CDR1 SGHTA, CDR2 FQGNSA. The length of the CDR3 is 15 residues. The CDR3 loop is CASSLDGTGETEAFF. The CDR3 DNA reads as TGTGCCAGCAGCTTAGATGGGACAGGGGAGACTGAAGCTTTCTTT.

The count of this clone is one. This chain connects TRBV2 to TRBJ1-5; 7 bases fit TRBD1. Per germline, CDR1 SNHLY and CDR2 FYNNEI. V lost 5 bases to trimming and J lost 6 bases; unmatched junction nucleotides: 4. The CDR3 is made up of 13 amino acids. This CDR3 reads CASSSQGGQPQHF. The CDR3 nucleotides read TGTGCCAGCAGTTCTCAGGGGGGTCAGCCCCAGCATTTT.

The chain links TRBV7-2 to TRBJ1-2; 8 bases line up with TRBD1. Germline V gene lookup returns CDR1 SGHTA and CDR2 FQGNSA. Trimming removed 3 bases from V and 5 bases from J; junction bases left unmatched: 8. This CDR3 has 15 residues. CDR3 in amino acids: CASSLNSDREYGYTF. CDR3 coding DNA: TGTGCCAGCAGCTTGAACTCGGACAGGGAGTATGGCTACACCTTC.

This chain uses TRBV10-3 with TRBJ2-6; D possibly corresponds to TRBD2 (6 bases). Trimming took off 4 bases at V and 5 bases at J, with 15 bases between the two ends. Germline CDR1 and CDR2: ENHRY and SYGVKD. The CDR3 spans 16 residues. CDR3 coding DNA: TGTGCCATCAGTGGGGAAACCGGGAGAAGGGCCAACGTCCTGACTTTC. Translation gives CAISGETGRRANVLTF.

The chain employs TRBV10-3 and TRBJ2-2; 10 nucleotides agree with TRBD2. The CDR3 has 14 residues. V trimming: 6 bases; J trimming: 7 bases; junction bases outside the gene matches: 5. Germline V gene lookup returns CDR1 ENHRY and CDR2 SYGVKD. The CDR3 protein is CAISNSGGNGELFF. For the CDR3, the DNA is TGTGCCATCAGCAATAGCGGGGGGAACGGGGAGCTGTTTTTT.

V usage is TRBV5-1 and J usage is TRBJ1-2, with D perhaps matching TRBD1 (5 bases). V was pared by 4 bases and J by 14 bases, with 18 bases between. This CDR3 spans 12 amino acids. The germline gives CDR1 SGHRS, CDR2 YFSETQ. The CDR3 reads CASSMNGQGSTF. The CDR3 bases are TGCGCCAGCAGCATGAATGGGCAGGGAAGTACCTTC.

The chain has TRBV30 and TRBJ1-6; 7 nucleotides align to TRBD1. The V gene end was trimmed by 0 bases and the J gene end by 7 bases; junction bases not matched to a gene: 6. Looked up from germline, CDR1 is GTSNPN and CDR2 is SVGIG (reference sequence). The CDR3 length is 15 residues. The CDR3 protein is CAWSVGGRINSPLHF. The DNA of the CDR3 is TGTGCCTGGAGTGTAGGGGGCAGGATCAATTCACCCCTCCACTTT.

The chain combines TRBV3-1 (or the pseudogene TRBV3-2) with TRBJ2-5, with D possibly being TRBD1 (5 bases). The CDR3 is 15 amino acids. Germline V CDR1 and CDR2: LGHDT, YNNKEL (reference sequence). Trimming took off 1 base at V and 7 bases at J, with 16 bases between the two ends. For the CDR3, the DNA is TGTGCCAGCAGCCAAGGGGTTGGCGTTCAGGGGACCCAGTACTTC. Protein: CASSQGVGVQGTQYF.

The chain couples TRBV13 to TRBJ2-7; TRBD2 matches at 14 bases. Per germline, CDR1 PRHDT and CDR2 FYEKMQ (reference sequence). J lost 6 bases, V lost 3 bases, and 10 bases had no gene match. The CDR3 runs 17 residues. CDR3 coding DNA: TGTGCCAGCAGCTTGACTAGCGGGGGGGCCCTCGTCGGCGAGCAGTACTTC. This codes for CASSLTSGGALVGEQYF.

The rearrangement joins TRBV7-8 to TRBJ1-4, with a possible D match to TRBD1 (5 bases). Deletions cut 3 bases from V and 6 bases from J, with 11 bases between. Per germline, CDR1 SGHVS and CDR2 FQNEAQ. The CDR3 loop spans 14 amino acids. The CDR3 here is CASSFPGYDEKLFF. In DNA, the CDR3 is TGTGCCAGCAGCTTTCCAGGGTACGATGAAAAACTGTTTTTT. Full variable domain (rest looked up from reference TRBV7-8 and TRBJ1-4): GAGVSQSPRYKVAKRGQDVALRCDPISGHVSLFWYQQALGQGPEFLTYFQNEAQLDKSGLPSDRFFAERPEGSVSTLKIQRTQQEDSAVYLCASSFPGYDEKLFFGSGTQLSVL.

The rearrangement joins TRBV5-1 to TRBJ1-1; 8 bases are a match to TRBD1. Unmatched junction bases numbered 8, after V lost 4 bases and J lost 6 bases. The CDR3 consists of 14 residues. In germline, CDR1 is SGHRS, CDR2 YFSETQ. DNA for the CDR3: TGCGCCAGCAGCCCCACGGACAGGGTCCCTGAAGCTTTCTTT. Translated: CASSPTDRVPEAFF.